This T cell receptor beta chain was captured by sequencing in a study of beta chain features in type 1 diabetes. Overall study findings and caveats: Relative to healthy donors, patients appeared to have naive, central memory and Treg TCRB repertoires that were more similar.

The investigators reverse transcribed all of the isolated RNA, so they sequenced expressed TCRB transcripts. Read counts averaged roughly 3.5 million for samples of naive, central memory and regulatory T cells. Clones were read by immunoSEQ multiplex PCR, and TCRdb kept only the in-frame ones, dropping some. The sample has hundreds of thousands of clones, 17% seen once; the top ten hold about 0.02%. Sorting that relied on CD45RO/CCR7/CD25/CD127/CD95/CD27 yielded CD4+ naive, central memory, regulatory and stem cell-like memory cells. In its sample, this clone was seen a few times. Its antigen is currently unknown. This receptor was identified in a woman between 18 and 29 years old in good health. The sequenced sample consisted of naive CD4+ T cells from blood.

The CDR3 loop is CASSDPGRIHGYTF. DNA of the CDR3: TGTGCCAGCAGTGACCCGGGACGGATCCATGGCTACACCTTC. The rearrangement uses TRBV6-6 and TRBJ1-2; maybe TRBD1 (5 bases). The CDR3 consists of 14 residues. Trimming took 5 bases from V and 6 from J, leaving 16 bases between them. Germline V gene sequence: CDR1 MNHNY, CDR2 SVGAGI (reference sequence).